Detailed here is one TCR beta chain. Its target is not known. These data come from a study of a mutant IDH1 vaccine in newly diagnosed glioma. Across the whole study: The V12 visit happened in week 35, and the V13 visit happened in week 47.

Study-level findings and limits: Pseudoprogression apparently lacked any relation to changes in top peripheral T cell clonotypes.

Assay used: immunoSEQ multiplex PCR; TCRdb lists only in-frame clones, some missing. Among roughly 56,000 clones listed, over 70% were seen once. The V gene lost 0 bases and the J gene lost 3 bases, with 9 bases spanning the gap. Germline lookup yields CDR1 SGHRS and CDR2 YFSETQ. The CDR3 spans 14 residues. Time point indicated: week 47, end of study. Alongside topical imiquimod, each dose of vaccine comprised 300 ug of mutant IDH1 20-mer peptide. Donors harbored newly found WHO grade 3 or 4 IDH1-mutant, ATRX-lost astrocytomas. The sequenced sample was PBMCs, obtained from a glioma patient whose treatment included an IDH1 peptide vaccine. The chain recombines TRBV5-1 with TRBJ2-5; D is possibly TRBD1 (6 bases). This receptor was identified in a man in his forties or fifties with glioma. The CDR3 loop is CASSLGGQEETQYF. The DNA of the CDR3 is TGCGCCAGCAGCTTGGGGGGGCAAGAAGAGACCCAGTACTTC. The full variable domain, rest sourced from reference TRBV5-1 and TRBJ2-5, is KAGVTQTPRYLIKTRGQQVTLSCSPISGHRSVSWYQQTPGQGLQFLFEYFSETQRNKGNFPGRFSGRQFSNSRSEMNVSTLELGDSALYLCASSLGGQEETQYFGPGTRLLVL.